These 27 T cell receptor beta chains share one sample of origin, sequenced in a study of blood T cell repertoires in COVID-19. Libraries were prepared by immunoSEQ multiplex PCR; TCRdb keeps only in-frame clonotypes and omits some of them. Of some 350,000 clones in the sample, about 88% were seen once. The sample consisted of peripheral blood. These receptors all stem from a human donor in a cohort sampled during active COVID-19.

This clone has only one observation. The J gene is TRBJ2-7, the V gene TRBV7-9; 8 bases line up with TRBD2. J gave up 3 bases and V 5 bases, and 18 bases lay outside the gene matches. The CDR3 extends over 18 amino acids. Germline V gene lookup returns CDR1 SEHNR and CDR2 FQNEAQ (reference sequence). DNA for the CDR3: TGTGCCAGCAGCCCAAATAGCGGGACCACAGTCCCATACTACGAGCAGTACTTC. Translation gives CASSPNSGTTVPYYEQYF.

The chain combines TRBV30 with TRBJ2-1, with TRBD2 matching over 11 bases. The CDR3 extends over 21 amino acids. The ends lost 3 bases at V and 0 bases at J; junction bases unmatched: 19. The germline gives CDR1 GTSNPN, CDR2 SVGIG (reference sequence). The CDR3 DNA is TGTGCCTGGAGCAAGGGACAGGGTCGGGCTAGCGGGAGGTCCTCCTACAATGAGCAGTTCTTC. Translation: CAWSKGQGRASGRSSYNEQFF.

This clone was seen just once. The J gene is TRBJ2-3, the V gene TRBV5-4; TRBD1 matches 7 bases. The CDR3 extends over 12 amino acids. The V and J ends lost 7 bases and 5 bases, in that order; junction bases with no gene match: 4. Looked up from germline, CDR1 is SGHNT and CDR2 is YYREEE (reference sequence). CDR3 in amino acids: CASAQGVDTQYF. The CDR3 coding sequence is TGTGCCAGCGCCCAGGGGGTAGATACGCAGTATTTT.

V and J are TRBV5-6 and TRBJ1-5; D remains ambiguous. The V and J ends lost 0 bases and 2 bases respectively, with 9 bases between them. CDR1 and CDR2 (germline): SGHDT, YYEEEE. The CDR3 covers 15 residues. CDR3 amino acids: CASSLAYLGNQPQHF. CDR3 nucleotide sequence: TGTGCCAGCAGCTTGGCTTATCTAGGCAATCAGCCCCAGCATTTT.

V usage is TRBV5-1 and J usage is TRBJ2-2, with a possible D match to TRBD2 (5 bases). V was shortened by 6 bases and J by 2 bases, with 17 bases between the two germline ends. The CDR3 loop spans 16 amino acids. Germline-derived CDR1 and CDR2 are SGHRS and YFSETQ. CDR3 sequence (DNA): TGCGCCAGCACCACGGGTTTGGGGAGAAACACCGGGGAGCTGTTTTTT. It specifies CASTTGLGRNTGELFF.

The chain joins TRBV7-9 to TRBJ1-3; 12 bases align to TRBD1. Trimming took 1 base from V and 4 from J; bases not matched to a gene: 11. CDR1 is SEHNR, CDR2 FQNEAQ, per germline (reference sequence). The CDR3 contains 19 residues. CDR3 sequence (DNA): TGTGCCAGCAGCTTAGGGGCTGGGACAGGGGGCTCGGGAGGAAACACCATATATTTT. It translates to CASSLGAGTGGSGGNTIYF. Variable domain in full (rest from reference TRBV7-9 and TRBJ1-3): DTGVSQNPRHKITKRGQNVTFRCDPISEHNRLYWYRQTLGQGPEFLTYFQNEAQLEKSRLLSDRFSAERPKGSFSTLEIQRTEQGDSAMYLCASSLGAGTGGSGGNTIYFGEGSWLTVV.

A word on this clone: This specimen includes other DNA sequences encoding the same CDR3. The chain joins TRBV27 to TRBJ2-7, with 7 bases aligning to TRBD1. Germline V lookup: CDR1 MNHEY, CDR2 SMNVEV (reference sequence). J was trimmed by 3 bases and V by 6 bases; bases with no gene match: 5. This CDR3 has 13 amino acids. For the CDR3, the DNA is TGTGCCAGCAGGAGGTCAGGGGGCTACGAGCAGTACTTC. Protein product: CASRRSGGYEQYF.

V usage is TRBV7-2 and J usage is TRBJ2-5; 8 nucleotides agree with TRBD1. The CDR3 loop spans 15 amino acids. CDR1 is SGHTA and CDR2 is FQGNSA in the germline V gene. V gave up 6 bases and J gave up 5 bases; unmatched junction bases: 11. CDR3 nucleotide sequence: TGTGCCAGCAGGCTACGACAGGGGTCGGGTGAGACCCAGTACTTC. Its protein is CASRLRQGSGETQYF.

This chain's CDR3 is CASSLASGRNTGELFF. In DNA form, the CDR3 reads TGCGCCAGCAGCTTGGCGAGCGGACGTAACACCGGGGAGCTGTTTTTT. V is TRBV5-1 and J is TRBJ2-2; maybe TRBD2 (5 bases). V was clipped by 0 bases and J by 2 bases, with 11 bases between them. The germline V gene has CDR1 SGHRS and CDR2 YFSETQ. The CDR3 covers 16 residues.

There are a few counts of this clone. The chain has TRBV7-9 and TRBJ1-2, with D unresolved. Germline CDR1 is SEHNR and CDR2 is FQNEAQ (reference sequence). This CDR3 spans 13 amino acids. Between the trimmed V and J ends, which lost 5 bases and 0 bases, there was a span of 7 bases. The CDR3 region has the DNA TGTGCCAGCAGCGCGCAAACTAACTATGGCTACACCTTC. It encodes CASSAQTNYGYTF.

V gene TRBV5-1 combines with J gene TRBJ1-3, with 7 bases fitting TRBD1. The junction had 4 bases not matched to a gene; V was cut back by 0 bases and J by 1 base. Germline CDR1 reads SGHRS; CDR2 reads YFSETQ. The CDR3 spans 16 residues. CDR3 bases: TGCGCCAGCAGCTTGGAGGGGGCGCCGTCTGGAAACACCATATATTTT. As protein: CASSLEGAPSGNTIYF.

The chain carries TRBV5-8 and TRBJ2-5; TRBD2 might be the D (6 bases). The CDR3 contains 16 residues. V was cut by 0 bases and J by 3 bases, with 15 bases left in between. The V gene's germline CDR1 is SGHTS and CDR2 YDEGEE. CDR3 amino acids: CASSLDQTSGEETQYF. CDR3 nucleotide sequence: TGTGCCAGCAGCTTGGATCAGACGTCGGGGGAAGAGACCCAGTACTTC.

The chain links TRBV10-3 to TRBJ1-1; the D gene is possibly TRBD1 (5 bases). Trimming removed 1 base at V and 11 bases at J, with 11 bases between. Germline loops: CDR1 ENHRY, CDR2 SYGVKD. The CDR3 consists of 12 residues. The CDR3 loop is CAISELGVLAFF. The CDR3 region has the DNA TGTGCCATCAGTGAGTTAGGGGTTCTGGCTTTCTTT.

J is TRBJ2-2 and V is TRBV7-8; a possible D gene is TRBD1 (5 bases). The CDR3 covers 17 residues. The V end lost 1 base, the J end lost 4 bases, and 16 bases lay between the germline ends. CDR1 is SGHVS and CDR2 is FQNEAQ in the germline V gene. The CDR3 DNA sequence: TGTGCCAGCAGCTTAGATCGCAGGGCGCTGGGCACCGGGGAGCTGTTTTTT. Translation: CASSLDRRALGTGELFF. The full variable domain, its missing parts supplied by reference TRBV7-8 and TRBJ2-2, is GAGVSQSPRYKVAKRGQDVALRCDPISGHVSLFWYQQALGQGPEFLTYFQNEAQLDKSGLPSDRFFAERPEGSVSTLKIQRTQQEDSAVYLCASSLDRRALGTGELFFGEGSRLTVL.

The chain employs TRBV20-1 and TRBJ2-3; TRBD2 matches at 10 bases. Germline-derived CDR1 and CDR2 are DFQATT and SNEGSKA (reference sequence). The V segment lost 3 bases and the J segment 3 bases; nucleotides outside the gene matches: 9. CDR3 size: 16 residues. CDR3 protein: CSASGLAGAGTDTQYF. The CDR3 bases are TGCAGTGCTAGTGGGCTAGCGGGAGCGGGAACAGATACGCAGTATTTT.

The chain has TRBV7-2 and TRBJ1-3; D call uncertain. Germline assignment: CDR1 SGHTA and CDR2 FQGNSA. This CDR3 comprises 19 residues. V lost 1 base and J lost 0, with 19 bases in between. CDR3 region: CASSLGYPDQRVSGNTIYF. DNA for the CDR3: TGTGCCAGCAGCTTAGGGTACCCGGATCAACGGGTCTCTGGAAACACCATATATTTT.

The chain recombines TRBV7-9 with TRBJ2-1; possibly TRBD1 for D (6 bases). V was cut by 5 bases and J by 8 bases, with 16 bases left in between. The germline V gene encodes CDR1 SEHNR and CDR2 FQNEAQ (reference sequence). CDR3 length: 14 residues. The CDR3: CASSGTGLVDEQFF. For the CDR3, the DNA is TGTGCCAGCAGCGGAACAGGGTTGGTGGATGAGCAGTTCTTC.

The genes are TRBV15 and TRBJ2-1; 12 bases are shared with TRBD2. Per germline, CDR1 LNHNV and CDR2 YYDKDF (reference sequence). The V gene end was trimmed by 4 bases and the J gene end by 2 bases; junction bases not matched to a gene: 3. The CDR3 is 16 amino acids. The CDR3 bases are TGTGCCACCAGCAAAGGACTAGCGGGGACCTACAATGAGCAGTTCTTC. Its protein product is CATSKGLAGTYNEQFF.

The CDR3 DNA follows: TGTGCCAGCAGTTTTTCCGGGGTCTACAATGAGCAGTTCTTC. Translated: CASSFSGVYNEQFF. The rearrangement joins TRBV28 to TRBJ2-1; a weak D match, TRBD2 (5 bases). CDR1 is MDHEN, CDR2 SYDVKM, per germline. There are 14 residues in the CDR3. V was trimmed by 3 bases and J by 3 bases, leaving 9 bases between them.

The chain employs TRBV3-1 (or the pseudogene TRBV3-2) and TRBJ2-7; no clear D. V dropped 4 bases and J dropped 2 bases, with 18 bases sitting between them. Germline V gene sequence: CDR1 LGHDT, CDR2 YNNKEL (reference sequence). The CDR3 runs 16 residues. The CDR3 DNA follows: TGTGCCAGCAGCCCCACCCGCCCTAGTTCCCCCTACGAGCAGTACTTC. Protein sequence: CASSPTRPSSPYEQYF.

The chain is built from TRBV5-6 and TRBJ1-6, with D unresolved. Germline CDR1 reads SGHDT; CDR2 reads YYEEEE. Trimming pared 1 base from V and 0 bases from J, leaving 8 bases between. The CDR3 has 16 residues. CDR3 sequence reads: CASSLQSSSYNSPLHF. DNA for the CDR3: TGTGCCAGCAGCTTGCAGTCCAGCTCCTATAATTCACCCCTCCACTTT.

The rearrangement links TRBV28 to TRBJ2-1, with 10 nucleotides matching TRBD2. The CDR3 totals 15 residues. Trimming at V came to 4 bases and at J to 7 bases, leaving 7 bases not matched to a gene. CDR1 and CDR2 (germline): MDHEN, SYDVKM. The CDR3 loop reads CASSSQREGLNEQFF. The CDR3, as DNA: TGTGCCAGCAGTTCGCAGCGGGAGGGCCTGAATGAGCAGTTCTTC.

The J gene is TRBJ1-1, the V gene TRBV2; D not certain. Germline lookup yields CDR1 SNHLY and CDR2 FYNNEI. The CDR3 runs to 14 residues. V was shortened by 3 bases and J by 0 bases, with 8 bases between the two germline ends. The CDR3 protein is CASSEGSMNTEAFF. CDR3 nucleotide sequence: TGTGCCAGCAGTGAGGGCAGCATGAACACTGAAGCTTTCTTT.

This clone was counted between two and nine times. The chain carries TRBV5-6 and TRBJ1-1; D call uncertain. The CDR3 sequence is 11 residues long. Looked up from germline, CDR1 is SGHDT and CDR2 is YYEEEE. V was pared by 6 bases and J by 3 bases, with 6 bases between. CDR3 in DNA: TGTGCCAGCAACTCCTACACTGAAGCTTTCTTT. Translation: CASNSYTEAFF.

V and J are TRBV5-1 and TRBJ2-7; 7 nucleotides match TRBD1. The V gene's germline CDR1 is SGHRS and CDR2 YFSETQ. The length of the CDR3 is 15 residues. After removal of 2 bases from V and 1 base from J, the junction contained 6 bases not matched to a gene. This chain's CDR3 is CASSFLTGTSYEQYF. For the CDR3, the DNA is TGCGCCAGCAGCTTTCTGACAGGGACATCCTACGAGCAGTACTTC.

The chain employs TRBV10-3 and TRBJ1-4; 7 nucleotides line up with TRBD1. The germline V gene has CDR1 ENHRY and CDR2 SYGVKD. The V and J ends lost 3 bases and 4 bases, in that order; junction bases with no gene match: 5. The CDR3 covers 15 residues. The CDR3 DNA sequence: TGTGCCATCAGTGACCCTGGACAGGATAATGAAAAACTGTTTTTT. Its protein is CAISDPGQDNEKLFF.

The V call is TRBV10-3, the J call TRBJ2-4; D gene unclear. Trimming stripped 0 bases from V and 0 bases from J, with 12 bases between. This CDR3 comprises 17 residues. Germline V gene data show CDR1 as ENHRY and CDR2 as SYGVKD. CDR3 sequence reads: CAISESAPLQAKNIQYF. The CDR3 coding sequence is TGTGCCATCAGTGAGTCGGCTCCTCTTCAAGCCAAAAACATTCAGTACTTC.